Here is one T cell receptor beta chain with its context. What it recognizes is unknown. The data originate from a study of T cells after posttransplantation cyclophosphamide. General observations from the study: TRB clonality was highly associated with recipient CMV seropositivity and reactivation. Later blood repertoires were often dominated by clones from the donor CD8+ memory compartment. Tissue-infiltrating T cells from skin or gut overlapped little with blood T cells.

Sequencing used immunoSEQ multiplex PCR; TCRdb keeps in-frame clones, though not all of them. The sample holds 45,000 to 60,000 clones, around nine tenths seen once. V dropped 3 bases and J dropped 5; count of bases not matched to a gene: 3. The CDR3 spans 13 residues. The germline V gene encodes CDR1 SGHRS and CDR2 YFSETQ. This TCR derives from a woman in her fifties or sixties in good health and a related stem cell transplant donor. Specimen: PBMCs. The chain employs TRBV5-1 and TRBJ2-7, with 9 bases identical to TRBD2. The CDR3 loop reads CASSSRTSDEQYF. The DNA of the CDR3 is TGCGCCAGCAGCTCCCGGACTAGCGACGAGCAGTACTTC.